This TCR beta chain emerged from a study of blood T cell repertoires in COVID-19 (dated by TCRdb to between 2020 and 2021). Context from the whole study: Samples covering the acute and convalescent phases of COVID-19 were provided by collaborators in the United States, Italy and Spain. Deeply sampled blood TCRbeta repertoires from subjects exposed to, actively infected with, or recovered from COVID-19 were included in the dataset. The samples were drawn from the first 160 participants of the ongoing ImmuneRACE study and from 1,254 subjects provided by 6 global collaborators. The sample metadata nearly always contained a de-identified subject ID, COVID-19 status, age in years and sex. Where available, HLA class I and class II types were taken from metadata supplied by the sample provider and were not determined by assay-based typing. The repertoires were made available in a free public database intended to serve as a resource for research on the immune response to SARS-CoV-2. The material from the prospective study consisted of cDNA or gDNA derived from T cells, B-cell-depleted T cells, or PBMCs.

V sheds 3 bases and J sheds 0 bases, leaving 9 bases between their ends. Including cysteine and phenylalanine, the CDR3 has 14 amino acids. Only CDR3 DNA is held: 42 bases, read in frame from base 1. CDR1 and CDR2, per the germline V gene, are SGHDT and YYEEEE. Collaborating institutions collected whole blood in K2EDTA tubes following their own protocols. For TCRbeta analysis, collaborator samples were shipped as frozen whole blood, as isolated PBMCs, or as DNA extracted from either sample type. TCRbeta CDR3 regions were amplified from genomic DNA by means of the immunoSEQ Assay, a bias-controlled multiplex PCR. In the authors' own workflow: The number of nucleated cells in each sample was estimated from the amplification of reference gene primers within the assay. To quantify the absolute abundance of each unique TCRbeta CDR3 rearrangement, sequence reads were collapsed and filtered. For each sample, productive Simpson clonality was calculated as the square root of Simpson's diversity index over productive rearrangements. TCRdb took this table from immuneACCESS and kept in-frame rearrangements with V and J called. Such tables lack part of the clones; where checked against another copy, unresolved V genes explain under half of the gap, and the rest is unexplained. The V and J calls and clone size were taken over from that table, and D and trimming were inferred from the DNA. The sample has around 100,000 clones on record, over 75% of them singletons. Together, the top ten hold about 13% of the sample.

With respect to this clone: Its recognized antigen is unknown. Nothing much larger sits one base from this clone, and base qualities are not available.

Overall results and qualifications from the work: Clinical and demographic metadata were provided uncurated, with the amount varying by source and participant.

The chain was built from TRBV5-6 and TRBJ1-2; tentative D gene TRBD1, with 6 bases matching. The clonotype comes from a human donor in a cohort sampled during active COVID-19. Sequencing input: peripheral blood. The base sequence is TGTGCCAGCAGCTCGAACAGGGCTAACTATGGCTACACCTTC. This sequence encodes CASSSNRANYGYTF.